This TCR beta chain came from a study of technical replicates of blood from a few donors. Repertoires were generated with immunoSEQ multiplex PCR, while TCRdb's copy carries only in-frame clones and drops some. Of roughly 60,000 clones in the sample, about 83% were seen once. The TCR comes from a human donor in good health. Some clones in this sample may be carry-over from other donors' samples. The sequenced sample was PBMCs.

In nucleotides, the CDR3 is TGTGCCAGCAGTCGACTAGCGGGGGGGCCCTACGAGCAGTACTTC. Amino acid sequence: CASSRLAGGPYEQYF. J is TRBJ2-7 and V is TRBV6-5; TRBD2 matches at 14 bases. Trimming removed 5 bases from V and 2 bases from J; junction bases left unmatched: 2. Germline V gene sequence: CDR1 MNHEY, CDR2 SVGAGI. CDR3 length equals 15 residues.